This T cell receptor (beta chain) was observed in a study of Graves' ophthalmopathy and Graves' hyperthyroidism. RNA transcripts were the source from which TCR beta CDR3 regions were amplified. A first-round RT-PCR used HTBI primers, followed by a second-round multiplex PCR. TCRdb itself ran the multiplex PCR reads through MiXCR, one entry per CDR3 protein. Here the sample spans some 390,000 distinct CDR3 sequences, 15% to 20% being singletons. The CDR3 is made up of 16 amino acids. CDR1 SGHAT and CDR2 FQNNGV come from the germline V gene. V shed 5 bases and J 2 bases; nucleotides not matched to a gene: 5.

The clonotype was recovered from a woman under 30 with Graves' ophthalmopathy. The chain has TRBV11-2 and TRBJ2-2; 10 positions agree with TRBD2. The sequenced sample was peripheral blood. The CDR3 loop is CASSGGTSVNTGELFF. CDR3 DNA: TGTGCCAGCAGCGGAGGGACTAGCGTTAACACCGGGGAGCTGTTTTTT.